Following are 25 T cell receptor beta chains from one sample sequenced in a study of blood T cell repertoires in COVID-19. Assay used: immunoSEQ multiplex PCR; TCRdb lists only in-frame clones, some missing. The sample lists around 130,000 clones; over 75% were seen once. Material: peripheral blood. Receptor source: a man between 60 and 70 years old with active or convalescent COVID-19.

CDR3 amino acids: CASSSTAVSTDTQYF. As DNA, the CDR3 is TGCGCCAGCAGCTCTACAGCGGTTAGCACAGATACGCAGTATTTT. The rearrangement links TRBV5-1 to TRBJ2-3; a weak D match, TRBD2 (5 bases). The ends were cut back, 3 bases at V and 0 bases at J, with 11 bases in the middle. In germline, CDR1 is SGHRS, CDR2 YFSETQ. CDR3 length equals 15 residues.

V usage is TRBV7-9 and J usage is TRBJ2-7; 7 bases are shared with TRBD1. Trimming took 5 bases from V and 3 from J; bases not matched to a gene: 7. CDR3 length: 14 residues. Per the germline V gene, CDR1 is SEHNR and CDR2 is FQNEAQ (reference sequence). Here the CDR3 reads CASSARQGSYEQYF. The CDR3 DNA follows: TGTGCCAGCAGCGCAAGACAGGGCAGCTACGAGCAGTACTTC.

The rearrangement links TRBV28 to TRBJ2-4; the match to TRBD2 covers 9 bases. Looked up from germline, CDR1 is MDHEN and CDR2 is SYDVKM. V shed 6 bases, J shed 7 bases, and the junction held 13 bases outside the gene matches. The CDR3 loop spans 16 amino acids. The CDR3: CASSPGSGRSENIQYF. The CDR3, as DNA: TGTGCCAGCAGCCCAGGGAGCGGGAGGTCCGAGAACATTCAGTACTTC.

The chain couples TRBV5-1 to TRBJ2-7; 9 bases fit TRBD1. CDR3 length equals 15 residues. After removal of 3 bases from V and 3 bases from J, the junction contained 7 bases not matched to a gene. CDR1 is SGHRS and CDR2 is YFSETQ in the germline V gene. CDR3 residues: CASSSPDRGIYEQYF. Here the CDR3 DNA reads TGCGCCAGCAGCTCCCCCGACAGGGGGATCTACGAGCAGTACTTC.

CDR3 DNA: TGTGCCAGCAGTCCCAGACTAGCGGGAATTAGCGGCGGGGAGCTGTTTTTT. It translates to CASSPRLAGISGGELFF. V and J are TRBV27 and TRBJ2-2; TRBD2 aligns across 11 bases. Germline V CDR1 and CDR2: MNHEY, SMNVEV (reference sequence). This CDR3 has 17 residues. V shed 5 bases and J 7 bases; nucleotides not matched to a gene: 12.

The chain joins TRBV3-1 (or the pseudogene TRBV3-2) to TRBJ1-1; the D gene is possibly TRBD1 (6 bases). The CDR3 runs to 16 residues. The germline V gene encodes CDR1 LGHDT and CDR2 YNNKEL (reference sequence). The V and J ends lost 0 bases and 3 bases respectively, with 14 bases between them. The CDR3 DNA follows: TGTGCCAGCAGCCAAGATTTGATCGGGGGGCACACTGAAGCTTTCTTT. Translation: CASSQDLIGGHTEAFF.

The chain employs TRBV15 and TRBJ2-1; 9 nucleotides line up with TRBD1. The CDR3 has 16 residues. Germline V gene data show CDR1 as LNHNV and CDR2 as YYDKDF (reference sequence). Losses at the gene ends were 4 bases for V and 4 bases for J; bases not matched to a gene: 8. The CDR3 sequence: CATSTSQGAAYNEQFF. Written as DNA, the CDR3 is TGTGCCACCAGCACTTCACAGGGGGCCGCGTACAATGAGCAGTTCTTC.

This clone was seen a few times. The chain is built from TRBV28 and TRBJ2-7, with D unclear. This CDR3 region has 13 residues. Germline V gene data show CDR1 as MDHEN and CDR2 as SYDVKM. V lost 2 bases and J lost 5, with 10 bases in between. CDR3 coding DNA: TGTGCCAGCAGTTTACGGTCTCCCCACGAGCAGTACTTC. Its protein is CASSLRSPHEQYF.

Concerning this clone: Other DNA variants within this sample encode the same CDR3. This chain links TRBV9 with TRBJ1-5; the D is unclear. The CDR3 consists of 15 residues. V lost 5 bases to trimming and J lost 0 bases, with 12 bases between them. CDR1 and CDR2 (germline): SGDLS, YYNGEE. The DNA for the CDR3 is TGTGCCAGCAGTGAAACAGCCGATAGCAATCAGCCCCAGCATTTT. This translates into CASSETADSNQPQHF.

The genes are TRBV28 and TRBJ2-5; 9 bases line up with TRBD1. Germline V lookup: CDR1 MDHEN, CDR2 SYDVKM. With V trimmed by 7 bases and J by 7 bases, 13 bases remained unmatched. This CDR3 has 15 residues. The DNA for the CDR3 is TGTGCCAGCACCGTTGTCGGACAGGGGTCGGGGACCCAGTACTTC. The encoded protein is CASTVVGQGSGTQYF.

CDR3 coding DNA: TGTGCCAGCAGCGTCGACAGAAGCGACACAGATACGCAGTATTTT. Amino acid sequence: CASSVDRSDTDTQYF. This chain links TRBV9 with TRBJ2-3, with a tentative D call TRBD1 (5 bases). Trimming removed 2 bases at V and 2 bases at J, with 12 bases between. The germline V gene encodes CDR1 SGDLS and CDR2 YYNGEE. The CDR3 has 15 amino acids. The whole variable domain, filled in from reference TRBV9 and TRBJ2-3, reads DSGVTQTPKHLITATGQRVTLRCSPRSGDLSVYWYQQSLDQGLQFLIQYYNGEERAKGNILERFSAQQFPDLHSELNLSSLELGDSALYFCASSVDRSDTDTQYFGPGTRLTVL.

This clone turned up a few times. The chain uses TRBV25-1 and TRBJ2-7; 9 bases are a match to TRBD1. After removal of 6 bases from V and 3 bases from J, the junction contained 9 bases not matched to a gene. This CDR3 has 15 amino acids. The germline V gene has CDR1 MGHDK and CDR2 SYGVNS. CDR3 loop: CASSRDRGFRYEQYF. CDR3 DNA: TGTGCCAGCAGCCGAGACAGGGGGTTCCGCTACGAGCAGTACTTC.

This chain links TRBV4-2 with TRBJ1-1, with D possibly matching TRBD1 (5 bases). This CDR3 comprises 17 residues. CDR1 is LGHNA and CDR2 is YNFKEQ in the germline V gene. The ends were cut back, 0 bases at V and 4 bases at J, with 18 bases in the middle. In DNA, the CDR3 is TGTGCCAGCAGCCAAGAATCTCCGGGGGTTGCTGGCACTGAAGCTTTCTTT. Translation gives CASSQESPGVAGTEAFF.

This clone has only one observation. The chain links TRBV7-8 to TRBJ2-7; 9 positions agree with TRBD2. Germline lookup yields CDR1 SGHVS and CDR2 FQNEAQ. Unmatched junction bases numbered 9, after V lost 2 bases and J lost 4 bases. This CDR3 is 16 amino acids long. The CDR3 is CASSLPTLAGNYEQYF. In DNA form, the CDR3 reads TGTGCCAGCAGCTTACCTACTCTAGCGGGAAATTACGAGCAGTACTTC.

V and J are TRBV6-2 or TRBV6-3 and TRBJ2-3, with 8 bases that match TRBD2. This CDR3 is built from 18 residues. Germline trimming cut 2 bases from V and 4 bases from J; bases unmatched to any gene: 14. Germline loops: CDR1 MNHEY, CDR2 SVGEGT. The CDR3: CASSYDPRGREAADTQYF. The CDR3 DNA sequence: TGTGCCAGCAGTTACGACCCTCGTGGGCGGGAGGCGGCAGATACGCAGTATTTT.

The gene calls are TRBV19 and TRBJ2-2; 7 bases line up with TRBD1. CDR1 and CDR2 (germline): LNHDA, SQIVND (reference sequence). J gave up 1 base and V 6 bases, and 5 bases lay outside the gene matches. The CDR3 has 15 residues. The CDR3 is CASRPGTENTGELFF. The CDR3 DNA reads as TGTGCCAGTAGACCTGGGACAGAGAACACCGGGGAGCTGTTTTTT.

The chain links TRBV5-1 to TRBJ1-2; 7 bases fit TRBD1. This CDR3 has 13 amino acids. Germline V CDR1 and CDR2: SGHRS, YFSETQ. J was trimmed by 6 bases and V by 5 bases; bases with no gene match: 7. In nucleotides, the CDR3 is TGCGCCAGCAGTTACGTCCAGGGGGATGGCTACACCTTC. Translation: CASSYVQGDGYTF.

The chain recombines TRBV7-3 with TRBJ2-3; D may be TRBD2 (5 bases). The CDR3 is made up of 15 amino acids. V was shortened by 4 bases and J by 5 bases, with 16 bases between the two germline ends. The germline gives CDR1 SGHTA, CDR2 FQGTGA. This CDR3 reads CASSSPNSAIDTQYF. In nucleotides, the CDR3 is TGTGCCAGCAGCTCACCCAATAGCGCTATAGATACGCAGTATTTT. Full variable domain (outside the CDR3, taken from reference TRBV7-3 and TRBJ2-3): GAGVSQTPSNKVTEKGKYVELRCDPISGHTALYWYRQSLGQGPEFLIYFQGTGAADDSGLPNDRFFAVRPEGSVSTLKIQRTERGDSAVYLCASSSPNSAIDTQYFGPGTRLTVL.

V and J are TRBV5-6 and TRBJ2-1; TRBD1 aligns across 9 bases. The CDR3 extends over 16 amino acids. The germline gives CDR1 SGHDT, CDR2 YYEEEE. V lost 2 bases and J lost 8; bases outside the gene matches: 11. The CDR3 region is CASSLAGQGPGDEQFF. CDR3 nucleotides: TGTGCCAGCAGCTTAGCTGGACAGGGGCCTGGGGATGAGCAGTTCTTC.

CDR3 loop: CATSRDRVHVAGELFF. The CDR3, as DNA: TGTGCCACCAGCAGAGATCGGGTTCATGTCGCCGGGGAGCTGTTTTTT. This sequence joins TRBV15 and TRBJ2-2; no clear D. V was cut by 0 bases and J by 6 bases, with 14 bases left in between. The CDR3 runs 16 residues. Per the germline V gene, CDR1 is LNHNV and CDR2 is YYDKDF (reference sequence).

DNA of the CDR3: TGTGCCAGCAGCCTCGGGACAGCCAAACCGGAGGCTTTCTTT. Amino acids: CASSLGTAKPEAFF. This sequence joins TRBV6-2 or TRBV6-3 and TRBJ1-1, with 7 bases identical to TRBD1. Germline V gene lookup returns CDR1 MNHEY and CDR2 SVGEGT. V gave up 6 bases and J gave up 11 bases; unmatched junction bases: 15. This CDR3 has 14 residues.

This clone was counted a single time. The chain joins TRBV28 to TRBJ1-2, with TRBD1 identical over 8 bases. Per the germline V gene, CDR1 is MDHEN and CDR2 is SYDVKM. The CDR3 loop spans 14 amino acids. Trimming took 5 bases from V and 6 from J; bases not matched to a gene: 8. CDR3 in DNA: TGTGCCAGCAGTCCCCTCGACAGGGGCAATGGCTACACCTTC. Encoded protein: CASSPLDRGNGYTF.

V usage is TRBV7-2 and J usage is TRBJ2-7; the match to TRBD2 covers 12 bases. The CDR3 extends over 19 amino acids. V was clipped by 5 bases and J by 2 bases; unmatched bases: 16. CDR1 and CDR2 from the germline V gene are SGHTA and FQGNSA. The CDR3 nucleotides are TGTGCCAGCAGCCCAGTCACTAGCGGGAGGTTCTTTCCCCCCTACGAGCAGTACTTC. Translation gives CASSPVTSGRFFPPYEQYF.

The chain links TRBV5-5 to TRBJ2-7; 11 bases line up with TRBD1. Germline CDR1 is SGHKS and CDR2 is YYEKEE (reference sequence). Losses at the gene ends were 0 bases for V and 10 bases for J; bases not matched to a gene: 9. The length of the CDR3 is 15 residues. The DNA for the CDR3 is TGTGCCAGCAGCTTGGTAGCGGACAGGGGGCGCTTCCAGTACTTC. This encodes CASSLVADRGRFQYF.

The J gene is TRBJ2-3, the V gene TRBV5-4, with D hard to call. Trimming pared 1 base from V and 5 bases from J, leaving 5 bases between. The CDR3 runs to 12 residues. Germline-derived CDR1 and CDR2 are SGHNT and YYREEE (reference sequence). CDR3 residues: CASSLFGDTQYF. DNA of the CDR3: TGTGCCAGCAGCTTGTTCGGAGATACGCAGTATTTT.